The 13 T cell receptor beta chains reported below all come from one sample, sequenced in a study of persistence of HIV-infected CD4 T cells. This was the immunoSEQ version 4 assay in survey mode. Here immunoSEQ multiplex PCR was the method, and the copy in TCRdb shows in-frame clones only, minus some. The sample gives 40,000 or so clones, roughly 90% of which show up once; 0.47% is in the top ten. Anti-CD3/anti-CD28 beads served as a nonspecific positive control stimulus. Responding CD4+ T cells were sorted by upregulation of both CD40 ligand and CD69. Their antigens remain unidentified. The specimen comprised CD4+ T cells sorted from PBMCs after roughly 18-hour stimulation, sampled from a patient who received antiretroviral therapy. The receptors derive from an adult woman with HIV who was CMV-seropositive.

The J gene is TRBJ1-5, the V gene TRBV10-1, with no clear D. The CDR3 is made up of 13 amino acids. V was clipped by 4 bases and J by 4 bases, with 8 bases between them. Germline CDR1 is WNHNN and CDR2 is SYGVQD (reference sequence). The chain's CDR3 is CASSGGLNQPQHF. The CDR3, as DNA: TGCGCCAGCAGTGGAGGGTTAAATCAGCCCCAGCATTTT.

The chain combines TRBV7-3 with TRBJ2-5, with D possibly matching TRBD1 (7 bases). Deletions cut 0 bases from V and 5 bases from J, with 13 bases between. The germline CDR1 and CDR2 sequences are SGHTA and FQGTGA. The CDR3 totals 15 residues. For the CDR3, the DNA is TGTGCCAGCAGCTTAACCCCGGCAGGGGGGGAGACCCAGTACTTC. It is translated as CASSLTPAGGETQYF.

This clone has a handful of counts. This chain joins TRBV6-5 and TRBJ2-1; 9 positions match TRBD2. V dropped 6 bases and J dropped 7; count of bases not matched to a gene: 7. Germline CDR1 reads MNHEY; CDR2 reads SVGAGI. This CDR3 has 14 amino acids. CDR3 nucleotide sequence: TGTGCCAGCAGGAAAGCGGGGGGACGGAATGAGCAGTTCTTC. This translates into CASRKAGGRNEQFF.

This clone has just one count. V usage is TRBV18 and J usage is TRBJ1-6; 12 bases match TRBD1. Trimming at V came to 2 bases and at J to 10 bases, leaving 6 bases not matched to a gene. This CDR3 contains 16 residues. Germline V lookup: CDR1 KGHSH, CDR2 LQKENI. Here the CDR3 reads CASSPTGQGAQSPLHF. CDR3 sequence (DNA): TGTGCCAGCTCACCAACGGGACAGGGGGCGCAGTCACCCCTCCACTTT.

The chain recombines TRBV24-1 with TRBJ1-2, with 7 bases identical to TRBD1. Germline lookup yields CDR1 KGHDR and CDR2 SFDVKD. Trimming at V came to 2 bases and at J to 5 bases, leaving 7 bases not matched to a gene. The CDR3 runs 15 residues. The DNA for the CDR3 is TGTGCCACCAGTGATTCCGGGACAGACCTTTATGGCTACACCTTC. Protein sequence: CATSDSGTDLYGYTF.

The gene calls are TRBV12-3 or TRBV12-4 and TRBJ1-2; 9 positions agree with TRBD1. This CDR3 region has 13 residues. V was pared by 5 bases and J by 8 bases, with 6 bases of the junction left unmatched. The CDR3 spells CASSRQGEEGYTF. As DNA, the CDR3 is TGTGCCAGCAGTCGACAGGGGGAGGAGGGCTACACCTTC.

The V and J genes are TRBV15 and TRBJ2-5; D is ambiguous. V lost 8 bases to trimming and J lost 2 bases, with 9 bases between them. This CDR3 region has 12 residues. Germline V gene data show CDR1 as LNHNV and CDR2 as YYDKDF (reference sequence). The CDR3 DNA sequence: TGTGCCACCGGGATCCATCAAGAGACCCAGTACTTC. It yields the protein CATGIHQETQYF.

This rearrangement joins TRBV29-1 to TRBJ1-1, with D uncertain. Germline V gene lookup returns CDR1 SQVTM and CDR2 ANQGSEA. V lost 3 bases and J 8 bases, leaving 10 bases between the germline ends. This CDR3 contains 11 residues. CDR3 coding DNA: TGCAGCGTTGATAACAGCATAGAAGCTTTCTTT. The encoded protein is CSVDNSIEAFF.

The chain joins TRBV7-2 to TRBJ2-3; tentatively, D is TRBD2 (5 bases). Per germline, CDR1 SGHTA and CDR2 FQGNSA. CDR3 length: 15 amino acids. Trimming removed 5 bases at V and 3 bases at J, with 15 bases between. CDR3 nucleotide sequence: TGTGCCAGCAGCCTTCTAGGGAGTTCAACAGATACGCAGTATTTT. Residues: CASSLLGSSTDTQYF. The variable domain in full, completed from reference TRBV7-2 and TRBJ2-3, reads GAGVSQSPSNKVTEKGKDVELRCDPISGHTALYWYRQSLGQGLEFLIYFQGNSAPDKSGLPSDRFSAERTGGSVSTLTIQRTQQEDSAVYLCASSLLGSSTDTQYFGPGTRLTVL.

This chain connects TRBV5-1 to TRBJ2-3; the D gene is possibly TRBD2 (5 bases). Trimming pared 0 bases from V and 0 bases from J, leaving 5 bases between. The CDR3 is 14 amino acids. Germline CDR1 and CDR2: SGHRS and YFSETQ. The CDR3 is CASSLAGSTDTQYF. The DNA for the CDR3 is TGCGCCAGCAGCTTGGCGGGGAGCACAGATACGCAGTATTTT.

V usage is TRBV7-3 and J usage is TRBJ2-1, with D perhaps matching TRBD2 (5 bases). The CDR3 is 16 residues long. CDR1 and CDR2 (germline): SGHTA, FQGTGA. Deletions cut 5 bases from V and 1 base from J, with 15 bases between. This chain's CDR3 is CASSLRGARSYNEQFF. In nucleotides, the CDR3 is TGTGCCAGCAGCCTCCGGGGAGCAAGGTCCTACAATGAGCAGTTCTTC.

This clone turned up a few times. This sequence joins TRBV30 and TRBJ1-6; D is possibly TRBD1 (6 bases). The germline CDR1 and CDR2 sequences are GTSNPN and SVGIG (reference sequence). This CDR3 spans 16 amino acids. V was clipped by 6 bases and J by 9 bases, with 24 bases between them. CDR3 residues: CACNLFGKGTSSPLHF. The CDR3 region has the DNA TGTGCCTGCAACCTTTTTGGGAAGGGGACAAGTTCACCCCTCCACTTT.

The chain is built from TRBV2 and TRBJ1-2; no definite D call. The CDR3 runs to 14 residues. The V end lost 7 bases, the J end lost 2 bases, and 14 bases lay between the germline ends. CDR1 and CDR2 (germline): SNHLY, FYNNEI. In DNA form, the CDR3 reads TGTGCCAGCATGTCAGGAGCTCTGAACTATGGCTACACCTTC. Protein: CASMSGALNYGYTF.